Each of the 16 T cell receptor beta chains below was sequenced from the same sample in a study of identical twins. One entry per CDR3 protein, called by TCRdb with MiXCR from the 5' RACE reads. This sample has 520,000 or so distinct CDR3 sequences, with around 20% found just once. These data were also filed under a second study, of T cells expressing NK-cell markers.

Sequencing used CD4+ T cells sorted from blood. These TCRs come from a woman between 18 and 29 years old in good health.

The chain has TRBV12-3 or TRBV12-4 and TRBJ1-1; 7 nucleotides align to TRBD1. The length of the CDR3 is 14 residues. Trimming at V came to 5 bases and at J to 4 bases, leaving 7 bases not matched to a gene. DNA of the CDR3: TGTGCCAGCAGTCCTGGGACAGCCTTCACTGAAGCTTTCTTT. It codes for CASSPGTAFTEAFF.

The chain has TRBV18 and TRBJ2-5, with 7 positions matching TRBD1. V lost 3 bases, J lost 4 bases, and 8 bases stayed unmatched. Per the germline V gene, CDR1 is KGHSH and CDR2 is LQKENI. CDR3 length: 15 residues. In nucleotides, the CDR3 is TGTGCCAGCTCACCTACAGGGGATCGGAGAGAGACCCAGTACTTC. This encodes CASSPTGDRRETQYF.

The V call is TRBV20-1, the J call TRBJ1-5, with D unclear. CDR3 length equals 14 residues. V gave up 7 bases and J gave up 0 bases, with 13 bases separating them. Germline CDR1 reads DFQATT; CDR2 reads SNEGSKA (reference sequence). Written as DNA, the CDR3 is TGCAGTGTATCCGGGTTTTCTAGCAATCAGCCCCAGCATTTT. It encodes CSVSGFSSNQPQHF.

The rearrangement links TRBV6-5 to TRBJ1-3; possibly TRBD1 for D (5 bases). Germline-derived CDR1 and CDR2 are MNHEY and SVGAGI. The CDR3 runs 15 residues. V was clipped by 2 bases and J by 1 base, with 9 bases between them. The CDR3 nucleotides are TGTGCCAGCAGTTACGGAGGGGAATCTGGAAACACCATATATTTT. This encodes CASSYGGESGNTIYF.

The chain uses TRBV7-3 and TRBJ2-2; TRBD2 agrees at 8 bases. The V gene's germline CDR1 is SGHTA and CDR2 FQGTGA. After removal of 3 bases from V and 5 bases from J, the junction contained 5 bases not matched to a gene. The CDR3 consists of 15 residues. For the CDR3, the DNA is TGTGCCAGCAGCTTTCTGGCGGGGGGTACCGGGGAGCTGTTTTTT. It yields the protein CASSFLAGGTGELFF.

This clonotype appeared many times. The rearrangement uses TRBV7-2 and TRBJ2-1, with a possible D match to TRBD2 (5 bases). V was cut by 2 bases and J by 4 bases, with 9 bases left in between. Germline V gives CDR1 SGHTA, CDR2 FQGNSA. The CDR3 consists of 14 residues. Here the CDR3 reads CASSLRREYNEQFF. The CDR3 nucleotides read TGTGCCAGCAGCTTACGCCGGGAATACAATGAGCAGTTCTTC.

This clonotype showed up just a few times. The J gene is TRBJ2-2, the V gene TRBV12-3 or TRBV12-4; TRBD2 matches 7 bases. Unmatched junction bases numbered 10, after V lost 2 bases and J lost 7 bases. This CDR3 is 16 amino acids long. CDR3 amino acids: CASSLFILADNGELFF. The CDR3 DNA reads TGTGCCAGCAGTTTATTTATCCTAGCGGATAACGGGGAGCTGTTTTTT.

This clonotype was detected only once. The chain recombines TRBV25-1 with TRBJ2-7; D is uncertain. The germline CDR1 and CDR2 sequences are MGHDK and SYGVNS. The CDR3 has 12 residues. Trimming took off 7 bases at V and 4 bases at J, with 11 bases between the two ends. The CDR3 nucleotides read TGTGCCAGCATAAGCAGAGAGTACGAGCAGTACTTC. This sequence encodes CASISREYEQYF.

This clonotype showed up just a few times. V is TRBV6-6 and J is TRBJ2-2; unclear D gene. The germline V gene encodes CDR1 MNHNY and CDR2 SVGAGI (reference sequence). V dropped 6 bases and J dropped 5 bases, with 7 bases sitting between them. The CDR3 has 12 amino acids. The DNA of the CDR3 is TGTGCCAGCAGCGCCCCGACCGGGGAGCTGTTTTTT. Translated, it gives CASSAPTGELFF.

This clonotype was seen only a few times. V is TRBV18 and J is TRBJ2-7; 7 bases map to TRBD2. The CDR3 contains 14 residues. With 3 bases clipped from V and 2 bases from J, the junction kept 4 bases outside the gene matches. Germline V gene data show CDR1 as KGHSH and CDR2 as LQKENI. The CDR3 region is CASSPLGGTYEQYF. Here the CDR3 DNA reads TGTGCCAGCTCACCCCTCGGGGGGACCTACGAGCAGTACTTC.

This clonotype has a handful of counts. V is TRBV10-3 and J is TRBJ2-1; 8 nucleotides align to TRBD2. The CDR3 is 15 residues long. Germline assignment: CDR1 ENHRY and CDR2 SYGVKD. V lost 6 bases to trimming and J lost 3 bases; unmatched junction nucleotides: 7. This chain's CDR3 is CAISRGLGDYNEQFF. The CDR3 DNA reads TGTGCCATCAGCCGGGGACTAGGGGACTACAATGAGCAGTTCTTC.

This clonotype was seen a few times. J is TRBJ2-7 and V is TRBV11-2, with 7 bases aligning to TRBD1. The germline V gene has CDR1 SGHAT and CDR2 FQNNGV. The V gene end was trimmed by 5 bases and the J gene end by 7 bases; junction bases not matched to a gene: 5. The CDR3 is made up of 12 amino acids. CDR3 loop: CASSPWDREQYF. The CDR3 DNA follows: TGTGCCAGCAGCCCCTGGGACAGAGAGCAGTACTTC. Looking up the rest from reference TRBV11-2 and TRBJ2-7 gives the full variable domain: EAGVAQSPRYKIIEKRQSVAFWCNPISGHATLYWYQQILGQGPKLLIQFQNNGVVDDSQLPKDRFSAERLKGVDSTLKIQPAKLEDSAVYLCASSPWDREQYFGPGTRLTVT.

This clonotype has a single count. The rearrangement uses TRBV4-2 and TRBJ2-5; D might be TRBD1 or TRBD2, each matching 6 bases. The CDR3 runs to 16 residues. The germline CDR1 and CDR2 sequences are LGHNA and YNFKEQ. The V and J ends lost 0 bases and 3 bases respectively, with 14 bases between them. The CDR3 region is CASSQDPGAEEETQYF. Here the CDR3 DNA reads TGTGCCAGCAGCCAAGATCCGGGGGCGGAGGAAGAGACCCAGTACTTC.

This clonotype was picked up a small number of times. In nucleotides, the CDR3 is TGCGCCAGCAGCCAGCCTAGCGGGAGAAACTACGAGCAGTACTTC. Translated, it gives CASSQPSGRNYEQYF. The chain combines TRBV4-1 with TRBJ2-7; TRBD2 agrees at 10 bases. CDR1 MGHRA and CDR2 YSYEKL come from the germline V gene. The CDR3 extends over 15 amino acids. V was clipped by 3 bases and J by 3 bases; unmatched bases: 5.

The V and J genes are TRBV7-3 and TRBJ2-1; D is uncertain. V lost 3 bases and J lost 4, with 13 bases in between. The CDR3 length is 15 residues. Looked up from germline, CDR1 is SGHTA and CDR2 is FQGTGA. The CDR3: CASSFEPNGYNEQFF. CDR3 nucleotides: TGTGCCAGCAGCTTCGAGCCCAACGGTTACAATGAGCAGTTCTTC.

This clonotype was recorded many times. The chain combines TRBV12-3 or TRBV12-4 with TRBJ2-6, with no clear D. Trimming pared 0 bases from V and 0 bases from J, leaving 9 bases between. The CDR3 totals 17 residues. In DNA form, the CDR3 reads TGTGCCAGCAGTTTAGCATTGAGTTCCTCTGGGGCCAACGTCCTGACTTTC. Protein sequence: CASSLALSSSGANVLTF.